The 26 T cell receptor beta chains reported below all come from one sample, sequenced in a study of shared clonotypes between healthy human individuals. TCRdb's table, derived via immunoSEQ multiplex PCR, lists solely in-frame clones and lacks some. This table has roughly 500,000 clones, approximately 94% appearing once. The sequenced sample consisted of naive CD4+ T cells sorted from blood. Subset of the sample: CD45RA+ positively selected. The receptors here all came from a woman younger than 45 in good health.

This chain uses TRBV7-6 with TRBJ2-5; 11 positions match TRBD2. Looked up from germline, CDR1 is SGHVS and CDR2 is FNYEAQ. The CDR3 contains 14 residues. V shed 2 bases and J 4 bases; nucleotides not matched to a gene: 0. CDR3 protein: CASSLLAGGETQYF. The CDR3 nucleotides read TGTGCCAGCAGCTTACTAGCGGGAGGAGAGACCCAGTACTTC.

The chain employs TRBV28 and TRBJ1-2; possible D gene TRBD1, 6 bases. This CDR3 contains 13 residues. CDR1 and CDR2 from the germline V gene are MDHEN and SYDVKM. With 10 bases removed from V and 4 bases from J, the gap between germline ends came to 16 bases. The CDR3 reads CATHTGQRYGYTF. The CDR3 DNA sequence: TGTGCCACCCACACGGGACAACGCTATGGCTACACCTTC.

This clone was seen only once. The rearrangement uses TRBV2 and TRBJ1-2; D uncertain. Trimming left V 10 bases short and J 4 bases short, with 19 bases between. The CDR3 is 14 amino acids. CDR1 and CDR2 (germline): SNHLY, FYNNEI. CDR3 residues: CATEIKGFFYGYTF. CDR3 nucleotide sequence: TGTGCCACCGAGATAAAGGGTTTTTTCTATGGCTACACCTTC.

The chain is built from TRBV27 and TRBJ1-2; 7 bases are a match to TRBD1. Germline CDR1 MNHEY, CDR2 SMNVEV (reference sequence). The trim removed 6 bases at V and 1 base at J, leaving 8 bases unmatched. The CDR3 has 15 residues. This CDR3 reads CASRPDRDYNYGYTF. CDR3 DNA sequence: TGTGCCAGCAGACCAGACAGGGACTATAACTATGGCTACACCTTC.

This chain links TRBV28 with TRBJ1-2; no clear D. There are 13 residues in the CDR3. The germline gives CDR1 MDHEN, CDR2 SYDVKM. The V gene lost 3 bases and the J gene lost 5 bases, with 10 bases spanning the gap. DNA for the CDR3: TGTGCCAGCAGTTTTTACAGTCATTATGGCTACACCTTC. Translation: CASSFYSHYGYTF.

This chain uses TRBV21-1 with TRBJ2-7; whether TRBD1, the table's D call, matches the DNA was not checked. TRBV21-1 is a documented pseudogene. CDR3 length: 13 amino acids. CDR3 bases: TGTGCCAGCAGCAAAGCGCAGGGGGCAGAGCAGTACTTC. Protein product: CASSKAQGAEQYF.

This chain joins TRBV7-2 and TRBJ2-5; TRBD1 agrees at 7 bases. The J call may be faulty, since TRBJ2-7 better matches the DNA end. Germline V gives CDR1 SGHTA, CDR2 FQGNSA. CDR3 length: 14 residues. The CDR3 sequence: CASSSRDSPYEQYF. The CDR3 DNA reads as TGTGCCAGCAGCTCCCGGGACAGTCCCTACGAGCAGTACTTC.

In its sample, this clone was seen once. The same CDR3 is also encoded by other DNA sequences in this sample. V gene TRBV9 combines with J gene TRBJ2-7; 7 bases agree with TRBD2. Losses at the gene ends were 0 bases for V and 1 base for J; bases not matched to a gene: 4. In germline, CDR1 is SGDLS, CDR2 YYNGEE. CDR3 size: 15 residues. The CDR3 DNA sequence: TGTGCCAGCAGCGTAGGCCTAGCGGAATCCTACGAGCAGTACTTC. As protein: CASSVGLAESYEQYF. Combining the CDR3 with reference TRBV9 and TRBJ2-7 gives the whole variable domain DSGVTQTPKHLITATGQRVTLRCSPRSGDLSVYWYQQSLDQGLQFLIQYYNGEERAKGNILERFSAQQFPDLHSELNLSSLELGDSALYFCASSVGLAESYEQYFGPGTRLTVT.

The V call is TRBV19, the J call TRBJ1-2, with D uncertain. From germline, CDR1 is LNHDA and CDR2 SQIVND (reference sequence). The V gene lost 5 bases and the J gene lost 4 bases, with 14 bases spanning the gap. The CDR3 extends over 14 amino acids. CDR3: CASSANGVVYGYTF. DNA of the CDR3: TGTGCCAGTAGTGCCAACGGGGTCGTCTATGGCTACACCTTC.

The chain employs TRBV18 and TRBJ1-1; no clear D gene. Germline lookup yields CDR1 KGHSH and CDR2 LQKENI. The V and J ends lost 2 bases and 4 bases respectively, with 11 bases between them. The CDR3 is 14 amino acids. CDR3 DNA sequence: TGTGCCAGCTCACCATCCGCTGAGGGCACTGAAGCTTTCTTT. It translates to CASSPSAEGTEAFF.

This rearrangement joins TRBV7-9 to TRBJ2-1; 14 bases fit TRBD2. The CDR3 extends over 17 amino acids. J was trimmed by 5 bases and V by 5 bases; bases with no gene match: 8. The germline gives CDR1 SEHNR, CDR2 FQNEAQ (reference sequence). The CDR3 DNA is TGTGCCAGCAGCAACCCTCCGGGACTAGCGGGAGACAATGAGCAGTTCTTC. The encoded protein is CASSNPPGLAGDNEQFF.

The chain joins TRBV7-2 to TRBJ1-1; 9 positions agree with TRBD1. The CDR3 is 15 residues long. Germline CDR1 is SGHTA and CDR2 is FQGNSA. V shed 5 bases, J shed 4 bases, and the junction held 8 bases outside the gene matches. The CDR3 loop is CASSKDRGRGTEAFF. The CDR3 DNA reads TGTGCCAGCAGCAAGGACAGGGGCCGGGGCACTGAAGCTTTCTTT.

The chain links TRBV28 to TRBJ2-7, with 11 positions matching TRBD2. V lost 0 bases to trimming and J lost 4 bases; unmatched junction nucleotides: 11. This CDR3 contains 18 residues. Per the germline V gene, CDR1 is MDHEN and CDR2 is SYDVKM. CDR3 coding DNA: TGTGCCAGCAGTTTATGGCGTAGCGGGAGGGCCCCCAAGTACGAGCAGTACTTC. As protein: CASSLWRSGRAPKYEQYF.

The V gene is TRBV5-5, the J gene TRBJ1-1, with D uncertain. Trimming left V 0 bases short and J 4 bases short, with 4 bases between. From germline, CDR1 is SGHKS and CDR2 YYEKEE (reference sequence). The CDR3 covers 12 residues. The CDR3 DNA reads TGTGCCAGCAGCTTGGGGGTCACTGAAGCTTTCTTT. The encoded protein is CASSLGVTEAFF. The full variable domain, completed using reference TRBV5-5 and TRBJ1-1, is DAGVTQSPTHLIKTRGQQVTLRCSPISGHKSVSWYQQVLGQGPQFIFQYYEKEERGRGNFPDRFSARQFPNYSSELNVNALLLGDSALYLCASSLGVTEAFFGQGTRLTVV.

DNA of the CDR3: TGCGCCAGCAGCTTGACAACAGCAGAGCAGTTCTTC. Translation: CASSLTTAEQFF. The genes are TRBV5-1 and TRBJ2-1; D gene ambiguous. The CDR3 loop spans 12 amino acids. The V end lost 1 base, the J end lost 10 bases, and 9 bases lay between the germline ends. Germline V gives CDR1 SGHRS, CDR2 YFSETQ.

CDR3 coding DNA: TGCGCCAGCAGCTCACAGGGCCCCGGGGAGCTGTTTTTT. Amino acid sequence: CASSSQGPGELFF. The chain combines TRBV5-1 with TRBJ2-2; tentatively, D is TRBD1 (6 bases). V lost 3 bases to trimming and J lost 6 bases, with 9 bases between them. The CDR3 spans 13 residues. Germline loops: CDR1 SGHRS, CDR2 YFSETQ.

V gene TRBV27 combines with J gene TRBJ2-2, with D unresolved. From germline, CDR1 is MNHEY and CDR2 SMNVEV (reference sequence). Between the trimmed V and J ends, which lost 3 bases and 3 bases, there was a span of 11 bases. CDR3 length: 15 amino acids. The CDR3 here is CASSFDGPYTGELFF. CDR3 sequence (DNA): TGTGCCAGCAGTTTTGACGGACCCTACACCGGGGAGCTGTTTTTT.

The chain links TRBV2 to TRBJ2-1; 7 bases fit TRBD1. Germline CDR1 and CDR2: SNHLY and FYNNEI. The CDR3 length is 17 residues. V was clipped by 5 bases and J by 7 bases; unmatched bases: 17. The CDR3 spells CASSITWDTGARNEQFF. The CDR3 bases are TGTGCCAGCAGTATAACATGGGATACAGGGGCGCGGAATGAGCAGTTCTTC.

This sequence joins TRBV6-1 and TRBJ2-7; D gene uncertain. The CDR3 consists of 14 residues. V was clipped by 1 base and J by 2 bases, with 9 bases between them. Germline V gene sequence: CDR1 MNHNS, CDR2 SASEGT. Here the CDR3 reads CASSEGPDPYEQYF. The CDR3 region has the DNA TGTGCCAGCAGTGAAGGCCCAGACCCCTACGAGCAGTACTTC.

This clone was picked up one time. J is TRBJ1-1 and V is TRBV6-8; D possibly corresponds to TRBD1 (6 bases). V lost 9 bases and J lost 3, with 20 bases in between. The CDR3 consists of 15 residues. Germline CDR1 is MNHGY and CDR2 is SAAAGT. CDR3 region: CASPAWGLSDTEAFF. The DNA of the CDR3 is TGTGCCAGTCCCGCATGGGGGCTCTCAGACACTGAAGCTTTCTTT.

The genes are TRBV27 and TRBJ1-1, with 7 bases fitting TRBD1. CDR3 length: 16 residues. With 1 base clipped from V and 3 bases from J, the junction kept 8 bases outside the gene matches. CDR1 and CDR2 from the germline V gene are MNHEY and SMNVEV (reference sequence). This CDR3 is CASSLFPSGQYTEAFF. Here the CDR3 DNA reads TGTGCCAGCAGTTTATTCCCTTCGGGACAGTACACTGAAGCTTTCTTT.

A single count supports this clone. The chain carries TRBV6-5 and TRBJ1-2; possibly TRBD1 for D (6 bases). The ends were cut back, 5 bases at V and 5 bases at J, with 15 bases in the middle. Per the germline V gene, CDR1 is MNHEY and CDR2 is SVGAGI. The CDR3 contains 14 residues. This CDR3 is CASSPRGLWYGYTF. The DNA for the CDR3 is TGTGCCAGCAGTCCCAGGGGTTTATGGTATGGCTACACCTTC.

V gene TRBV5-1 combines with J gene TRBJ2-5; D call uncertain. Germline values: CDR1 SGHRS, CDR2 YFSETQ. This CDR3 is 11 amino acids long. V lost 3 bases, J lost 4 bases, and 4 bases lay in between. CDR3 loop: CASSWLETQYF. CDR3 sequence (DNA): TGCGCCAGCAGCTGGTTAGAGACCCAGTACTTC.

This rearrangement joins TRBV15 to TRBJ2-1, with D possibly TRBD2 on 6 matching bases. Germline V gene sequence: CDR1 LNHNV, CDR2 YYDKDF (reference sequence). The length of the CDR3 is 15 residues. Trimming removed 0 bases from V and 6 bases from J, with 12 bases in between. The CDR3 protein is CATSRDGSARNEQFF. CDR3 sequence (DNA): TGTGCCACCAGCAGAGACGGGAGCGCCCGCAATGAGCAGTTCTTC.

This chain uses TRBV6-5 with TRBJ1-4; D remains ambiguous. Germline values: CDR1 MNHEY, CDR2 SVGAGI. The CDR3 loop spans 14 amino acids. The V end was cut by 0 bases, the J end by 7 bases, with 9 bases between. CDR3 sequence (DNA): TGTGCCAGCAGTTACTCGGGAGGGCTTGAAAAACTGTTTTTT. It yields the protein CASSYSGGLEKLFF.

The chain links TRBV11-3 to TRBJ2-5, with 9 bases that match TRBD2. CDR1 and CDR2 from the germline V gene are SGHNT and YENEEA. V shed 5 bases and J 5 bases; nucleotides not matched to a gene: 15. This CDR3 region has 17 residues. The CDR3 reads CASSKSVAGVRGETQYF. The DNA for the CDR3 is TGTGCCAGCAGCAAGTCGGTAGCGGGAGTGAGGGGGGAGACCCAGTACTTC.